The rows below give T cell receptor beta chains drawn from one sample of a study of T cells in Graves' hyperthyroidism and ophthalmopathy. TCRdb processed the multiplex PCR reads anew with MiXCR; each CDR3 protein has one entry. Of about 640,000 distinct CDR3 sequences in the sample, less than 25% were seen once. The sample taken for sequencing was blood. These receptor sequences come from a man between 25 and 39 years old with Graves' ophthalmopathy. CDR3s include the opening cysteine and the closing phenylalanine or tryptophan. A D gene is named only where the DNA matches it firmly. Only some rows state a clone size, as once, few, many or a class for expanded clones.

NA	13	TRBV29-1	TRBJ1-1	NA	TGCAGCGGGGATCGGAATTTGAACACTGAAGCTTTCTTT	CSGDRNLNTEAFF
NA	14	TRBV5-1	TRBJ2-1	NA	TGCGCCAGCAGCTTGTCAGGGTTCAGAGATGAGCAGTTCTTC	CASSLSGFRDEQFF
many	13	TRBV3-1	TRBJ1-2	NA	TGTGCCAGCAGTTTGCGAGGGTCCTATGGCTACACCTTC	CASSLRGSYGYTF
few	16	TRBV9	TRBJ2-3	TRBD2	TGTGCCAGCAGCGTCCCTCTAGCGGGAGGCACAGATACGCAGTATTTT	CASSVPLAGGTDTQYF
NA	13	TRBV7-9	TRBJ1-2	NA	TGTGCCAGCAACACTCAGGGGATGGATGGCTACACCTTC	CASNTQGMDGYTF
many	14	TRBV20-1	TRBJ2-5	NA	TGCAGTGCTAGAGCGAACGGCAGAGAAGAGACCCAGTACTTC	CSARANGREETQYF
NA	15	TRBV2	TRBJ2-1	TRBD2	TGTGCCAGCAGTGAAAACGGACTAGCGTACAATGAGCAGTTCTTC	CASSENGLAYNEQFF
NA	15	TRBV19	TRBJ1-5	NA	TGTGCCAGTCGGGACGGGGGCTTCGGCAATCAGCCCCAGCATTTT	CASRDGGFGNQPQHF
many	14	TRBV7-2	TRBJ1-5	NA	TGTGCCAGCAGCTTCAGTAATAGCAATCAGCCCCAGCATTTT	CASSFSNSNQPQHF
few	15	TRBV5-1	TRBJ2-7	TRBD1	TGCGCCAGCAGCTTGGCGGGACAGGGGGGCCACGAGCAGTACTTC	CASSLAGQGGHEQYF
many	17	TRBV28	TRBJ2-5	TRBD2	TGTGCCAGCAGTTTCGGCCTAGCGGGAGGGAACAAAGAGACCCAGTACTTC	CASSFGLAGGNKETQYF
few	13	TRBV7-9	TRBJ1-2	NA	TGTGCCAGCAGCCAACGCGAGCGGTATGGCTACACCTTC	CASSQRERYGYTF
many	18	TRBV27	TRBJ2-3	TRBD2	TGTGCCAGCAGTTTATTGGCCACTAGCGGACGGGGCACAGATACGCAGTATTTT	CASSLLATSGRGTDTQYF
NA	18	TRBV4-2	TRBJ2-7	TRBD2	TGTGCCAGCAGCCAAGAGAGGCGTAGCGGGACTAGTGGCTACGAGCAGTACTTC	CASSQERRSGTSGYEQYF
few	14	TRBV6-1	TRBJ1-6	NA	TGTGCCAGCAACCTGGACAGATTGAATTCACCCCTCCACTTT	CASNLDRLNSPLHF
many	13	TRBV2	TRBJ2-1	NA	TGTGCCAGCAGTGACAGGGCTATGGATGAGCAGTTCTTC	CASSDRAMDEQFF
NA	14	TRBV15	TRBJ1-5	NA	TGTGCCACCAGCAGAGATCGTTTATCCGGGCCCCAGCATTTT	CATSRDRLSGPQHF
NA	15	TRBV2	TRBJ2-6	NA	TGTGCCACGAGGGGGGGGGGGCGAGGGGCCAACGTCCTGACTTTC	CATRGGGRGANVLTF
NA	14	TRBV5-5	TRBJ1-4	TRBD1	TGTGCCAGCAGCTTATGGGACAGTAATGAAAAACTGTTTTTT	CASSLWDSNEKLFF
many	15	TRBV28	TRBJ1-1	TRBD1	TGTGCCAGCAGTTTACCCGGGACAGGGGGCACTGAAGCTTTCTTT	CASSLPGTGGTEAFF
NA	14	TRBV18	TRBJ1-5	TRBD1	TGTGCCAGCTCTGAGGGGGCTTACAATCAGCCCCAGCATTTT	CASSEGAYNQPQHF
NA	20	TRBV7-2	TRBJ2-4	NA	TGTGCCAGCAGCTTAGATGCTGGGCGGGGCGTGGGGGTGGCCAAAAACATTCAGTACTTC	CASSLDAGRGVGVAKNIQYF
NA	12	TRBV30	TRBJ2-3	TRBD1	TGTGCCTGGACAGGGGGAACAGATACGCAGTATTTT	CAWTGGTDTQYF
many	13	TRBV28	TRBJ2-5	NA	TGTGCCAGCAGTTTAAACCCTGTGGAGACCCAGTACTTC	CASSLNPVETQYF
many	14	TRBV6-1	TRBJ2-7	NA	TGTGCCAGCAGTGAAGACACTATCTCCTACGAGCAGTACTTC	CASSEDTISYEQYF
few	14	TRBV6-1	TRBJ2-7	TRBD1	TGTGCCAGCAGCATGAACAGGGGGTCCTACGAGCAGTACTTC	CASSMNRGSYEQYF
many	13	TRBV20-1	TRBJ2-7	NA	TGCAGTGCTAGGGGTCAGGGAGACTACGAGCAGTACTTC	CSARGQGDYEQYF
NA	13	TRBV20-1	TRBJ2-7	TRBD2	TGCAGTGCTATACCGGGACTAGCGGGGCTACAGTACTTC	CSAIPGLAGLQYF
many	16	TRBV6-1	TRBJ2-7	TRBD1	TGTGCCAGCAGTGAAGCTTGGGACAGGGGAAACGACGAGCAGTACTTC	CASSEAWDRGNDEQYF
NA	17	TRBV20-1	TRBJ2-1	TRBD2	TGCAGTGCTAGAGATCGGAGACTAGCGGACTCCTACAATGAGCAGTTCTTC	CSARDRRLADSYNEQFF
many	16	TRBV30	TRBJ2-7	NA	TGTGCCTGGAGTCATGGAGGGGCACGGAGGATTTACGAGCAGTACTTC	CAWSHGGARRIYEQYF
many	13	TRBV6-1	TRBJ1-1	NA	TGTGCCAGCACACCGGGGCCCGTCACTGAAGCTTTCTTT	CASTPGPVTEAFF
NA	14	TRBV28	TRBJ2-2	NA	TGTGCCAGCAGTTTACAGTTGATGGGCGGGGAGCTGTTTTTT	CASSLQLMGGELFF
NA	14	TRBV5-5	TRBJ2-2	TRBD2	TGTGCCAGCAGCTGGGGGGGTCATACCGGGGAGCTGTTTTTT	CASSWGGHTGELFF
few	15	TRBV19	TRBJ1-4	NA	TGTGCCAGTAGTGCAGGTTTCCTACGTAATGAAAAACTGTTTTTT	CASSAGFLRNEKLFF
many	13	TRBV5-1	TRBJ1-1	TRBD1	TGCGCCAGCAACGAGGGGGCGAACACTGAAGCTTTCTTT	CASNEGANTEAFF
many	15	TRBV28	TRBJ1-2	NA	TGTGCCAGCAACCAATCCCCCATCACGGGCTATGGCTACACCTTC	CASNQSPITGYGYTF
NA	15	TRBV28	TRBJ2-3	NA	TGTGCCAGCAGGGCCCTATCGACTGGCGCAGATACGCAGTATTTT	CASRALSTGADTQYF
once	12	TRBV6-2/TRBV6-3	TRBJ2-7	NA	TGTGCCAGCACGAGGGACCGCTACGAGCAGTACTTC	CASTRDRYEQYF
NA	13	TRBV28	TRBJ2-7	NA	TGTGCCAGCAGTCGGTCAGGTAGAAACGAGCAGTACTTC	CASSRSGRNEQYF
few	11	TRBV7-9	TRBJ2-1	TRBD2	TGTGCCGGAGGGACTATGGGTGAGCAGTTCTTC	CAGGTMGEQFF
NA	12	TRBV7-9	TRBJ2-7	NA	TGTGCCAGCAGCTTAGGGATGTCGGGGCAGTACTTC	CASSLGMSGQYF
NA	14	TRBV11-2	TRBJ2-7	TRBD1	TGTGCCAGCAGCGCCGCAGGGGGAAAGGGGGAGCAGTACTTC	CASSAAGGKGEQYF
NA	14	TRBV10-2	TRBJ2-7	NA	TGCGCCAGCAGTGAGTACGGGGTTTCGTACGAGCAGTACTTC	CASSEYGVSYEQYF
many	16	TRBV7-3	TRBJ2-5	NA	TGTGCCAGCAGCTTAACGCCCAGGGTGGGGGAAGAGACCCAGTACTTC	CASSLTPRVGEETQYF
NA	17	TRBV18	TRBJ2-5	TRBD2	TGTGCCAGCTCACCCTTGCCGACTAGCGGGGATGGGGAGACCCAGTACTTC	CASSPLPTSGDGETQYF
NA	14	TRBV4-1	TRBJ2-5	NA	TGCGCCAGCAGCCAAGCCGTCGCCCAGGAGACCCAGTACTTC	CASSQAVAQETQYF
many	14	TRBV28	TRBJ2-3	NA	TGTGCCAGCAGGAGAGTAGCAGGATGGGATACGCAGTATTTT	CASRRVAGWDTQYF
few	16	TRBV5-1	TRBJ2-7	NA	TGCGCCAGCAGCTATTCCGGTGGCAGGTCGCCCTACGAGCAGTACTTC	CASSYSGGRSPYEQYF
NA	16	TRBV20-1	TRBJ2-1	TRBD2	TGCAGTGCCCCCCCTCTGGGGGGAGGGCTGGACAATGAGCAGTTCTTC	CSAPPLGGGLDNEQFF
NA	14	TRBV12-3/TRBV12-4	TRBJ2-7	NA	TGTGCCAGCAGTTTAGGGCCTGAGGATGGCGAGCAGTACTTC	CASSLGPEDGEQYF
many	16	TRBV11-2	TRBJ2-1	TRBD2	TGTGCCAGCAGCTTCGGACTAGCCGGCTCCTACAATGAGCAGTTCTTC	CASSFGLAGSYNEQFF
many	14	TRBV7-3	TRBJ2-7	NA	TGTGCCAGCAGCATAAAGCTATTCCGGGACGAGCAGTACTTC	CASSIKLFRDEQYF
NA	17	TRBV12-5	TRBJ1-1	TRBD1	TGTGCTAGTGGTTTGCCCGGAGCGGGGACAGGGTTCACTGAAGCTTTCTTT	CASGLPGAGTGFTEAFF
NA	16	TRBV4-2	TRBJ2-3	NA	TGTGCCAGCAGCCAAGATGGGGGGGCAGGGGCAGATACGCAGTATTTT	CASSQDGGAGADTQYF
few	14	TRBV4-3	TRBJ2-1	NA	TGCGCCAGCAGCCAAGCGAACTTCCTGAATGAGCAGTTCTTC	CASSQANFLNEQFF
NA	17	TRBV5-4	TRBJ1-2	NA	TGTGCCAGCAGCCCCTCGATAGGGGGGACGGGAGGCTATGGCTACACCTTC	CASSPSIGGTGGYGYTF
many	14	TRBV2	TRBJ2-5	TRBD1	TGTGCCAGCAGCGCGGACAGGGGACGAGAGACCCAGTACTTC	CASSADRGRETQYF
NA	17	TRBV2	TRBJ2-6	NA	TGTGCCAGCACCCGGACATACCCCTCCTCTGGGGCCAACGTCCTGACTTTC	CASTRTYPSSGANVLTF